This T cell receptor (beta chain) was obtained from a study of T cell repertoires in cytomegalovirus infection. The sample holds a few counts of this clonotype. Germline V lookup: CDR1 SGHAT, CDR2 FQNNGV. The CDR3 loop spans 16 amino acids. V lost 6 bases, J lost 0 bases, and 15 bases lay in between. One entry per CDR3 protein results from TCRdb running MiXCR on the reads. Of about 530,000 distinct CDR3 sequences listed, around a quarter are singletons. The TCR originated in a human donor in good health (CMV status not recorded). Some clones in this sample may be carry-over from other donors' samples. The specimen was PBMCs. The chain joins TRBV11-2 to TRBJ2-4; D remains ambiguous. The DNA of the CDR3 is TGTGCCAGCAGGCACTGGGGTGGGCTAGCCAAAAACATTCAGTACTTC. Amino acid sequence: CASRHWGGLAKNIQYF.